The clone carrying this T cell receptor (beta chain) has only one observation. The target antigen is unknown. The data derive from a study of shared clonotypes between healthy human individuals. Study summary: Two women and a few men aged 18 to 49 served as donors.

Researchers divided each subset's genomic DNA evenly across several immunoSEQ plates. The assay was immunoSEQ multiplex PCR, and TCRdb's table has in-frame clones only and misses some. The table has approximately 500,000 clones, 90% to 96% seen once; the top ten hold less than 0.06%. Study-level points and caveats: Rarefaction exposed incomplete sorted-subset sequencing despite large depth.

This CDR3 comprises 14 residues. Germline V gene lookup returns CDR1 SQVTM and CDR2 ANQGSEA. V lost 5 bases to trimming and J lost 1 base, with 14 bases between them. This clonotype originated in a woman aged 25 to 39 in good health. What was sequenced was naive CD4+ T cells sorted from blood. The subset was: CD45RA+ positively selected. The chain couples TRBV29-1 to TRBJ1-1; D gene uncertain. The CDR3 DNA reads TGCAGCGTTCTGGGCAGGCTGGGGAACACTGAAGCTTTCTTT. Amino acid sequence: CSVLGRLGNTEAFF.